The sequence of this TCR beta chain was determined in a study of cytomegalovirus exposure and HLA in healthy donors. The germline gives CDR1 SGHDN, CDR2 FVKESK. This CDR3 is 15 amino acids long. The V end lost 5 bases, the J end lost 1 base, and 13 bases lay between the germline ends. With respect to this clone: Its antigen is not identified.

Clones were sequenced by immunoSEQ multiplex PCR, and TCRdb holds only the in-frame ones, with some missing. The top ten hold around 5.4% of the sample, which has 200,000 to 250,000 clones, approximately 87% seen once. Study results and limitations: The classifier, whose performance was assessed in both the original and validation cohorts, reportedly diagnosed cytomegalovirus status with high specificity and sensitivity. Through in vitro validation, a few CMV-associated chains were shown to be specific for CMV antigens. Among TCR sequences, most were rare, though some public TCRs appeared in many donors.

Material: PBMCs. The chain uses TRBV14 and TRBJ2-3; the D gene is possibly TRBD2 (7 bases). The TCR originated in a woman in her late teens or twenties in good health and CMV-seronegative. The CDR3 here is CASSWGGPGTDTQYF. CDR3 DNA: TGTGCCAGCAGCTGGGGGGGCCCAGGCACAGATACGCAGTATTTT.